One sample yielded the 30 T cell receptor beta chains listed below, sequenced in a study of T-cell reconstitution after alpha-beta-depleted transplantation in children. Construction of the TCRbeta library involved unique molecular identifiers. TCRdb re-called the PCR reads with MiXCR, one entry per CDR3 protein. The sample holds 200,000 to 250,000 distinct CDR3 sequences, 6.6% seen once. The sample was PBMCs, taken before TCRalphabeta/CD19-depleted stem cell transplant. The receptors derive from a boy between 2 and 10 years old with acute lymphoblastic leukemia, due to receive a stem cell transplant.

With regard to this clonotype: Given a much more abundant clone one base away, this may be a read error. The chain carries TRBV7-2 and TRBJ2-7; possible D gene TRBD2, 6 bases. The CDR3 totals 14 residues. The germline V gene has CDR1 SGHTA and CDR2 FQGNSA. This CDR3 reads CACRLGMGSYEQYF. The DNA of the CDR3 is TGTGCCTGCAGACTAGGAATGGGATCCTACGAGCAGTACTTC.

This clonotype was detected many times. The V and J genes are TRBV12-3 or TRBV12-4 and TRBJ2-7; TRBD1 might be the D (6 bases). Trimming shortened V by 3 bases and J by 0 bases, and 6 bases separated the two germline ends. The CDR3 is 13 amino acids. The CDR3 region is CASSFRGSYEQYF. The CDR3 DNA reads TGTGCCAGCAGTTTCAGGGGCTCCTACGAGCAGTACTTC.

The V call is TRBV20-1, the J call TRBJ2-3; 11 bases map to TRBD2. V was pared by 3 bases and J by 5 bases, with 10 bases of the junction left unmatched. The CDR3 covers 16 residues. In germline, CDR1 is DFQATT, CDR2 SNEGSKA (reference sequence). The DNA for the CDR3 is TGCAGTGCTAGTAAGGTAGCGGGGGGGCCGGGAGATACGCAGTATTTT. Its protein product is CSASKVAGGPGDTQYF.

This clonotype was recorded many times. V is TRBV20-1 and J is TRBJ2-3; no reliable D call. The V gene lost 3 bases and the J gene lost 2 bases, with 9 bases spanning the gap. Germline loops: CDR1 DFQATT, CDR2 SNEGSKA (reference sequence). This CDR3 has 13 residues. CDR3 DNA: TGCAGTGCTAGGAGGTCTATCACAGATACGCAGTATTTT. This codes for CSARRSITDTQYF.

This clonotype was picked up many times. The chain recombines TRBV11-2 with TRBJ2-3; D remains ambiguous. Deletions cut 5 bases from V and 2 bases from J, with 11 bases between. The germline CDR1 and CDR2 sequences are SGHAT and FQNNGV. This CDR3 has 14 amino acids. The CDR3 reads CASSPRAYTDTQYF. Here the CDR3 DNA reads TGTGCCAGCAGCCCTCGGGCTTACACAGATACGCAGTATTTT.

This clonotype came up many times. This chain joins TRBV7-2 and TRBJ1-5; D remains ambiguous. V lost 5 bases to trimming and J lost 6 bases, with 17 bases between them. The germline gives CDR1 SGHTA, CDR2 FQGNSA. CDR3 length equals 15 residues. In DNA form, the CDR3 reads TGTGCCAGCAGCCCCCGGACGGCCAAAGGTCAGCCCCAGCATTTT. Encoded protein: CASSPRTAKGQPQHF.

There are many counts of this clonotype. The genes are TRBV5-6 and TRBJ1-2; 7 bases are a match to TRBD1. Germline assignment: CDR1 SGHDT and CDR2 YYEEEE. This CDR3 comprises 13 residues. V shed 4 bases and J 4 bases; nucleotides not matched to a gene: 4. The CDR3 DNA is TGTGCCAGCAGCCTGGGACAGACCTATGGCTACACCTTC. Translating it yields CASSLGQTYGYTF.

The V and J genes are TRBV11-2 and TRBJ2-1; 9 positions match TRBD2. V dropped 0 bases and J dropped 6; count of bases not matched to a gene: 9. The germline V gene encodes CDR1 SGHAT and CDR2 FQNNGV. This CDR3 is built from 17 residues. The CDR3 sequence is CASSLDLAGGPGNEQFF. DNA for the CDR3: TGTGCCAGCAGCTTAGATCTGGCGGGGGGGCCGGGCAATGAGCAGTTCTTC.

This clonotype has a count of ten or more. The chain recombines TRBV7-8 with TRBJ2-3; D possibly corresponds to TRBD2 (5 bases). V lost 6 bases to trimming and J lost 5 bases, with 18 bases between them. CDR3 length: 15 amino acids. Per germline, CDR1 SGHVS and CDR2 FQNEAQ. CDR3 coding DNA: TGTGCCAGCAGTCCCCGGGAACGGATCATAGATACGCAGTATTTT. It yields the protein CASSPRERIIDTQYF.

Many counts were recorded for this clonotype. The chain uses TRBV13 and TRBJ2-7, with TRBD2 identical over 8 bases. The CDR3 runs to 16 residues. Looked up from germline, CDR1 is PRHDT and CDR2 is FYEKMQ (reference sequence). V gave up 5 bases and J gave up 1 base; unmatched junction bases: 10. The CDR3 spells CASSTQGSGASYEQYF. DNA of the CDR3: TGTGCCAGCAGCACCCAGGGTAGCGGGGCTTCCTACGAGCAGTACTTC.

This clonotype appeared a few times. The CDR3 nucleotides read TGTGCCAGCAGTGGTTTGGGGACGGTTAATGAAAAACTGTTTTTT. Its protein product is CASSGLGTVNEKLFF. V usage is TRBV2 and J usage is TRBJ1-4, with D tentatively TRBD1 (5 bases). This CDR3 spans 15 amino acids. Germline V gene sequence: CDR1 SNHLY, CDR2 FYNNEI. Deletions cut 4 bases from V and 4 bases from J, with 13 bases between.

This clonotype has a count of ten or more. The genes are TRBV20-1 and TRBJ2-1; the D gene is possibly TRBD1 (5 bases). The germline gives CDR1 DFQATT, CDR2 SNEGSKA (reference sequence). The CDR3 covers 13 residues. V gave up 3 bases and J gave up 5 bases, with 11 bases separating them. The CDR3 loop is CSARRWGDNEQFF. The DNA for the CDR3 is TGCAGTGCTAGGCGGTGGGGCGACAATGAGCAGTTCTTC.

In this sample, this clonotype turned up many times. The genes are TRBV5-1 and TRBJ2-7; D unresolved. The CDR3 is made up of 13 amino acids. V was pared by 4 bases and J by 4 bases, with 12 bases between. Germline assignment: CDR1 SGHRS and CDR2 YFSETQ. The CDR3 loop reads CASSPSRGYEQYF. CDR3 nucleotide sequence: TGCGCCAGCAGCCCAAGTCGAGGTTACGAGCAGTACTTC.

The chain has TRBV28 and TRBJ2-1, with 10 bases fitting TRBD2. CDR1 MDHEN and CDR2 SYDVKM come from the germline V gene. The CDR3 covers 16 residues. J was trimmed by 4 bases and V by 6 bases; bases with no gene match: 9. The CDR3 nucleotides read TGTGCCAGCAGGAAAAACAAGCGGGGGGGATACAATGAGCAGTTCTTC. Translating it yields CASRKNKRGGYNEQFF.

This clonotype was detected many times. The gene calls are TRBV27 and TRBJ1-5, with D unclear. Trimming shortened V by 3 bases and J by 2 bases, and 5 bases separated the two germline ends. Germline V gives CDR1 MNHEY, CDR2 SMNVEV (reference sequence). This CDR3 spans 13 amino acids. The CDR3 reads CASSFDGNQPQHF. The CDR3 region has the DNA TGTGCCAGCAGTTTTGACGGCAATCAGCCCCAGCATTTT.

The chain carries TRBV7-9 and TRBJ2-7; D tentatively reads TRBD1 or TRBD2 (5 bases each). V shed 1 base and J shed 0 bases, with 16 bases lying between them. Germline CDR1 and CDR2: SEHNR and FQNEAQ (reference sequence). The CDR3 contains 17 residues. This CDR3 reads CASSLGDGGAYSYEQYF. CDR3 nucleotides: TGTGCCAGCAGCTTAGGGGATGGGGGAGCCTACTCCTACGAGCAGTACTTC.

This sequence joins TRBV28 and TRBJ1-5; D gene unclear. Germline assignment: CDR1 MDHEN and CDR2 SYDVKM. Trimming cost V 4 bases and J 2 bases, with 12 bases left between them. The CDR3 has 15 residues. CDR3 loop: CASSSVPDGNQPQHF. CDR3 bases: TGTGCCAGCAGTTCGGTGCCAGATGGCAATCAGCCCCAGCATTTT.

In its sample, this clonotype was seen many times. The J gene is TRBJ2-1, the V gene TRBV7-2; D is unclear. CDR1 SGHTA and CDR2 FQGNSA come from the germline V gene. The ends were cut back, 1 base at V and 8 bases at J, with 21 bases in the middle. The CDR3 is 17 amino acids. The chain's CDR3 is CASSLGSRLQILDEQFF. As DNA, the CDR3 is TGTGCCAGCAGCTTAGGCTCTCGACTCCAAATATTGGATGAGCAGTTCTTC. The entire variable domain, with the rest obtained from reference TRBV7-2 and TRBJ2-1, is as follows: GAGVSQSPSNKVTEKGKDVELRCDPISGHTALYWYRQSLGQGLEFLIYFQGNSAPDKSGLPSDRFSAERTGGSVSTLTIQRTQQEDSAVYLCASSLGSRLQILDEQFFGPGTRLTVL.

This clonotype was detected many times. This chain joins TRBV10-3 and TRBJ2-7; 10 bases align to TRBD1. This CDR3 contains 14 residues. With 6 bases clipped from V and 3 bases from J, the junction kept 5 bases outside the gene matches. Germline V gene sequence: CDR1 ENHRY, CDR2 SYGVKD. CDR3 sequence reads: CAIRGTGDFYEQYF. CDR3 bases: TGTGCCATCAGGGGGACAGGGGACTTCTACGAGCAGTACTTC.

This clonotype showed up many times. The chain has TRBV20-1 and TRBJ1-3; D is undetermined. In germline, CDR1 is DFQATT, CDR2 SNEGSKA (reference sequence). V lost 3 bases to trimming and J lost 0 bases, with 3 bases between them. This CDR3 is 12 amino acids long. In DNA, the CDR3 is TGCAGTGCTAGGGCCTCTGGAAACACCATATATTTT. It yields the protein CSARASGNTIYF.

This clonotype was recorded many times. This chain joins TRBV10-3 and TRBJ2-7, with a possible D match to TRBD1 (5 bases). CDR1 and CDR2 (germline): ENHRY, SYGVKD. The ends were cut back, 10 bases at V and 0 bases at J, with 16 bases in the middle. This CDR3 has 14 amino acids. The CDR3 sequence is CATCPGPSSYEQYF. CDR3 DNA: TGTGCCACCTGCCCAGGGCCCAGCTCCTACGAGCAGTACTTC.

This clonotype was seen a handful of times. This chain connects TRBV12-3 or TRBV12-4 to TRBJ1-1, with 7 bases identical to TRBD1. V shed 5 bases, J shed 3 bases, and the junction held 6 bases outside the gene matches. The CDR3 has 14 residues. The CDR3 loop reads CASSRGGQDTEAFF. The CDR3 DNA follows: TGTGCCAGCAGTCGCGGAGGACAGGACACTGAAGCTTTCTTT.

This clonotype has ten or more counts. The rearrangement links TRBV20-1 to TRBJ1-6; no reliable D call. The CDR3 is made up of 13 amino acids. Germline CDR1 DFQATT, CDR2 SNEGSKA (reference sequence). Trimming cost V 6 bases and J 7 bases, with 13 bases left between them. Written as DNA, the CDR3 is TGCAGTGCGGGAGACGGAGCGAATTCACCCCTCCACTTT. Amino acid sequence: CSAGDGANSPLHF.

Many counts were recorded for this clonotype. The chain employs TRBV7-8 and TRBJ1-1; D remains unclear. V lost 1 base to trimming and J lost 1 base, with 16 bases between them. This CDR3 contains 17 residues. Germline lookup yields CDR1 SGHVS and CDR2 FQNEAQ. The CDR3 spells CASSLVSTHRQNTEAFF. The CDR3 DNA follows: TGTGCCAGCAGCTTAGTGTCCACTCACCGTCAGAACACTGAAGCTTTCTTT. Supplemented by reference TRBV7-8 and TRBJ1-1, the full variable domain reads GAGVSQSPRYKVAKRGQDVALRCDPISGHVSLFWYQQALGQGPEFLTYFQNEAQLDKSGLPSDRFFAERPEGSVSTLKIQRTQQEDSAVYLCASSLVSTHRQNTEAFFGQGTRLTVV.

Details on this clonotype: At one end the junction does not follow the germline gene, possibly because of a read error. The chain combines TRBV7-9 with TRBJ2-3; 9 nucleotides align to TRBD1. Germline CDR1 reads SEHNR; CDR2 reads FQNEAQ (reference sequence). The CDR3 spans 14 residues. As DNA, the CDR3 is TGTGCCAGCAGCTTAAGGGTCGGAGGGACAGGGAATGCCTTT. The encoded protein is CASSLRVGGTGNAF.

The chain recombines TRBV27 with TRBJ2-3; 7 nucleotides line up with TRBD1. The CDR3 spans 16 residues. Looked up from germline, CDR1 is MNHEY and CDR2 is SMNVEV (reference sequence). The V segment lost 5 bases and the J segment 0 bases; nucleotides outside the gene matches: 8. CDR3 sequence reads: CASSDRTGSSTDTQYF. In nucleotides, the CDR3 is TGTGCCAGCAGTGACCGGACAGGCTCTAGCACAGATACGCAGTATTTT.

The chain employs TRBV28 and TRBJ2-1; D tentatively reads TRBD1 or TRBD2 (5 bases each). Germline CDR1 MDHEN, CDR2 SYDVKM. This CDR3 is 15 amino acids long. Trimming removed 6 bases from V and 7 bases from J, with 19 bases in between. The CDR3 sequence is CASRFGGATGNEQFF. DNA of the CDR3: TGTGCCAGCAGATTCGGTGGGGCCACGGGGAATGAGCAGTTCTTC.

The rearrangement links TRBV6-5 to TRBJ2-7; 9 bases are shared with TRBD1. The germline CDR1 and CDR2 sequences are MNHEY and SVGAGI. The CDR3 has 17 amino acids. The V segment lost 1 base and the J segment 3 bases; nucleotides outside the gene matches: 10. The DNA for the CDR3 is TGTGCCAGCAGTTACTACCCGGACAGGGGAGAAGACTACGAGCAGTACGTC. This translates into CASSYYPDRGEDYEQYV.

Written as DNA, the CDR3 is TGTGCCAGCACGCCGGGACAAAGCTCCTACAATGAGCAGTTCTTC. Translated, it gives CASTPGQSSYNEQFF. The rearrangement uses TRBV18 and TRBJ2-1; D might be TRBD1 (6 bases). Per the germline V gene, CDR1 is KGHSH and CDR2 is LQKENI. The V end lost 8 bases, the J end lost 0 bases, and 14 bases lay between the germline ends. The CDR3 is 15 amino acids.

The V and J genes are TRBV30 and TRBJ2-5; possible D gene TRBD1, 6 bases. CDR1 GTSNPN and CDR2 SVGIG come from the germline V gene (reference sequence). V dropped 4 bases and J dropped 4 bases, with 16 bases sitting between them. The CDR3 contains 14 residues. This CDR3 is CAWTRTDPRETQYF. The CDR3 coding sequence is TGTGCCTGGACAAGGACAGACCCTCGAGAGACCCAGTACTTC.